This TCR beta chain was observed in a study of blood T cell repertoires in COVID-19. Study at large: Sites in the United States, Italy and Spain provided acute and convalescent COVID-19 samples. PBMCs, B-cell-depleted T cells, or T cells were the source of the cDNA or gDNA that made up the material.

The CDR3 runs to 15 residues. Germline trimming cut 6 bases from V and 5 bases from J; bases unmatched to any gene: 9. CDR1 is MNHNY, CDR2 SVGAGI, per germline (reference sequence). Study processing details: The authors estimated nucleated cell counts from reference gene primer amplification. The protocol was immunoSEQ multiplex PCR, while the TCRdb copy is restricted to in-frame clones and leaves out a portion. The DNA was the basis for D and trimming; V, J and clone size are from that table. The table records 40,000 to 50,000 clones, roughly 82% of them present only once. The origin of this receptor is a woman in her sixties with acute or convalescent COVID-19. The specimen was peripheral blood. The chain recombines TRBV6-6 with TRBJ2-2, with TRBD1 matching 7 bases. This CDR3 reads CASRNRQGRTGELFF. The CDR3 DNA reads as TGTGCCAGCAGAAACCGACAGGGCCGGACCGGGGAGCTGTTTTTT.